These 22 T cell receptor beta chains were sequenced from one sample in a study of T cell responses to AZD1222 COVID-19 vaccine. Generated by immunoSEQ multiplex PCR, the TCRdb table keeps only in-frame clones and is missing some. The data show 150,000 to 200,000 clones, approximately 89% seen once. The sample here was peripheral blood, taken on day 0 of AZD1222 vaccination. Source of these receptors: an adult in good health.

The chain uses TRBV28 and TRBJ2-1; tentatively, D is TRBD1 (5 bases). V lost 3 bases, J lost 4 bases, and 7 bases lay in between. Germline-derived CDR1 and CDR2 are MDHEN and SYDVKM. CDR3 length equals 13 residues. CDR3 residues: CASSFYRYNEQFF. Here the CDR3 DNA reads TGTGCCAGCAGTTTTTACAGGTACAATGAGCAGTTCTTC. The full variable domain, its missing parts supplied by reference TRBV28 and TRBJ2-1, is DVKVTQSSRYLVKRTGEKVFLECVQDMDHENMFWYRQDPGLGLRLIYFSYDVKMKEKGDIPEGYSVSREKKERFSLILESASTNQTSMYLCASSFYRYNEQFFGPGTRLTVL.

The chain carries TRBV10-3 and TRBJ2-7; D may be TRBD1 or TRBD2 (5 bases each). Trimming left V 6 bases short and J 5 bases short, with 17 bases between. Germline CDR1 ENHRY, CDR2 SYGVKD. There are 14 residues in the CDR3. CDR3 nucleotides: TGTGCCATCAGGGGGACGGCATTACGGGACGAGCAGTACTTC. It encodes CAIRGTALRDEQYF.

This sequence joins TRBV6-4 and TRBJ1-6, with D perhaps matching TRBD1 (5 bases). CDR3 length: 19 amino acids. Trimming removed 2 bases from V and 5 bases from J, with 22 bases in between. The V gene's germline CDR1 is MRHNA and CDR2 SNTAGT. The CDR3 spells CASSDPGRGAGANNSPLHF. In nucleotides, the CDR3 is TGTGCCAGCAGTGACCCGGGACGAGGGGCCGGGGCCAATAATTCACCCCTCCACTTT.

The chain joins TRBV5-1 to TRBJ2-7; D not certain. The germline V gene encodes CDR1 SGHRS and CDR2 YFSETQ. V lost 4 bases and J 13 bases, leaving 18 bases between the germline ends. CDR3 length equals 12 residues. CDR3 protein: CASSPSDGSCYF. CDR3 nucleotide sequence: TGCGCCAGCAGCCCTTCGGACGGATCATGTTACTTC.

The CDR3 DNA follows: TGTGCCAGCAGCGTAGGCAGGAACTATGGCTACACCTTC. This translates into CASSVGRNYGYTF. The gene calls are TRBV9 and TRBJ1-2; D is ambiguous. CDR3 length: 13 residues. In germline, CDR1 is SGDLS, CDR2 YYNGEE. The ends were cut back, 0 bases at V and 2 bases at J, with 5 bases in the middle.

The chain uses TRBV27 and TRBJ2-3; D might be TRBD2 (5 bases). The CDR3 spans 15 residues. Germline V lookup: CDR1 MNHEY, CDR2 SMNVEV (reference sequence). Trimming left V 3 bases short and J 3 bases short, with 13 bases between. In DNA form, the CDR3 reads TGTGCCAGCAGTTTCGTCACTTCGGGAACAGATACGCAGTATTTT. The encoded protein is CASSFVTSGTDTQYF.

There are a few counts of this clone. The chain is built from TRBV6-1 and TRBJ1-5; D is unclear. Trimming took off 1 base at V and 5 bases at J, with 9 bases between the two ends. In germline, CDR1 is MNHNS, CDR2 SASEGT. This CDR3 contains 14 residues. CDR3 protein: CASSEGAHDQPQHF. The CDR3 nucleotides read TGTGCCAGCAGTGAAGGTGCCCACGATCAGCCCCAGCATTTT.

The gene calls are TRBV3-1 (or the pseudogene TRBV3-2) and TRBJ2-5; no clear D. V was clipped by 4 bases and J by 1 base, with 7 bases between them. The CDR3 is made up of 13 amino acids. CDR1 and CDR2 (germline): LGHDT, YNNKEL (reference sequence). The CDR3 loop reads CASSRGLQETQYF. The CDR3 region has the DNA TGTGCCAGCAGCCGGGGTCTCCAAGAGACCCAGTACTTC.

This chain connects TRBV11-2 to TRBJ2-7, with D possibly being TRBD1 (6 bases). This CDR3 spans 15 amino acids. The V end was cut by 4 bases, the J end by 0 bases, with 13 bases between. CDR1 and CDR2 from the germline V gene are SGHAT and FQNNGV. CDR3 nucleotide sequence: TGTGCCAGCAGCTCGGACAGTATCCTCTCCTACGAGCAGTACTTC. Protein sequence: CASSSDSILSYEQYF.

The chain links TRBV28 to TRBJ2-7, with TRBD2 matching over 7 bases. Germline assignment: CDR1 MDHEN and CDR2 SYDVKM. Trimming took 10 bases from V and 3 from J; bases not matched to a gene: 9. The CDR3 loop spans 13 amino acids. This chain's CDR3 is CAIRRGRNYEQYF. CDR3 DNA: TGTGCCATCAGGCGGGGGAGGAACTACGAGCAGTACTTC.

V usage is TRBV2 and J usage is TRBJ2-7, with 7 positions matching TRBD1. Germline CDR1 and CDR2: SNHLY and FYNNEI. The V and J ends lost 5 bases and 2 bases, in that order; junction bases with no gene match: 6. This CDR3 contains 14 residues. The CDR3 DNA reads as TGTGCCAGCAGTCCACGACAGGGAACCTACGAGCAGTACTTC. This encodes CASSPRQGTYEQYF. Filled out from reference TRBV2 and TRBJ2-7, the complete variable domain reads EPEVTQTPSHQVTQMGQEVILRCVPISNHLYFYWYRQILGQKVEFLVSFYNNEISEKSEIFDDQFSVERPDGSNFTLKIRSTKLEDSAMYFCASSPRQGTYEQYFGPGTRLTVT.

J is TRBJ2-1 and V is TRBV19, with TRBD2 matching over 9 bases. The germline gives CDR1 LNHDA, CDR2 SQIVND (reference sequence). This CDR3 is 16 amino acids long. Trimming took 1 base from V and 8 from J; bases not matched to a gene: 9. In DNA, the CDR3 is TGTGCCAGTAGTATAGGGTGGCTAGCGGGACGTGATGAGCAGTTCTTC. Its translation is CASSIGWLAGRDEQFF.

V is TRBV30 and J is TRBJ2-7, with 7 bases lining up with TRBD1. The CDR3 contains 12 residues. Trimming cost V 2 bases and J 4 bases; bases outside gene matches: 2. Germline-derived CDR1 and CDR2 are GTSNPN and SVGIG (reference sequence). The CDR3 sequence is CAWSTGQYEQYF. As DNA, the CDR3 is TGTGCCTGGAGTACGGGACAGTACGAGCAGTACTTC.

This clone occurred a few times. J is TRBJ2-7 and V is TRBV30, with 7 nucleotides matching TRBD1. The germline gives CDR1 GTSNPN, CDR2 SVGIG (reference sequence). The CDR3 is made up of 13 amino acids. V lost 1 base to trimming and J lost 2 bases; unmatched junction nucleotides: 2. This CDR3 reads CAWSADRTYEQYF. The CDR3 DNA sequence: TGTGCCTGGAGTGCGGACAGGACCTACGAGCAGTACTTC.

CDR3: CSASLAGWPYEQYF. The CDR3 nucleotides are TGCAGTGCTAGTCTAGCGGGATGGCCCTACGAGCAGTACTTC. V gene TRBV20-1 combines with J gene TRBJ2-7; TRBD2 agrees at 9 bases. The CDR3 is made up of 14 amino acids. The V segment lost 3 bases and the J segment 2 bases; nucleotides outside the gene matches: 5. CDR1 DFQATT and CDR2 SNEGSKA come from the germline V gene (reference sequence).

The sample holds a few counts of this clone. The chain couples TRBV5-1 to TRBJ1-4; no clear D. Germline V gene lookup returns CDR1 SGHRS and CDR2 YFSETQ. Trimming removed 4 bases from V and 0 bases from J, with 7 bases in between. The CDR3 spans 14 residues. CDR3 DNA: TGCGCCAGCAGCCCGCGTGCAACTAATGAAAAACTGTTTTTT. This encodes CASSPRATNEKLFF.

The CDR3 spells CAISEWSSPNTEAFF. The CDR3 DNA reads TGTGCCATCAGTGAGTGGTCCAGCCCGAACACTGAAGCTTTCTTT. V and J are TRBV10-3 and TRBJ1-1; no clear D gene. Per the germline V gene, CDR1 is ENHRY and CDR2 is SYGVKD. The CDR3 is 15 amino acids. The ends were cut back, 1 base at V and 1 base at J, with 10 bases in the middle.

The sample holds a few counts of this clone. The chain uses TRBV7-6 and TRBJ2-7; D gene unclear. The CDR3 is made up of 13 amino acids. V lost 1 base and J 1 base, leaving 5 bases between the germline ends. The germline V gene has CDR1 SGHVS and CDR2 FNYEAQ. DNA for the CDR3: TGTGCCAGCAGCTTAGAGGAGTCCTACGAGCAGTACTTC. This translates into CASSLEESYEQYF.

The chain uses TRBV29-1 and TRBJ2-4; 11 bases align to TRBD2. The J segment lost 11 bases and the V segment lost 5 bases, leaving 5 bases of the junction unmatched. CDR1 and CDR2 (germline): SQVTM, ANQGSEA. The CDR3 loop spans 12 amino acids. The CDR3 spells CSVLRLAGLQYF. The CDR3 DNA reads TGCAGCGTTTTACGACTAGCGGGGCTTCAGTACTTC.

This chain uses TRBV9 with TRBJ1-3; a weak D match, TRBD1 (6 bases). The CDR3 extends over 15 amino acids. Trimming pared 3 bases from V and 8 bases from J, leaving 18 bases between. The germline V gene has CDR1 SGDLS and CDR2 YYNGEE. The CDR3 coding sequence is TGTGCCAGCAGCGCTAGTGGGGGGCAGTGGGACACCATATATTTT. Its translation is CASSASGGQWDTIYF.

This sequence joins TRBV2 and TRBJ2-7; TRBD1 is a possible D gene (6 bases). The CDR3 contains 13 residues. Trimming removed 7 bases at V and 2 bases at J, with 12 bases between. Germline-derived CDR1 and CDR2 are SNHLY and FYNNEI. The CDR3 region is CASNYRQAYEQYF. The CDR3 DNA reads TGTGCCAGCAACTACAGACAGGCCTACGAGCAGTACTTC. The full variable domain, with the rest looked up from reference TRBV2 and TRBJ2-7, is EPEVTQTPSHQVTQMGQEVILRCVPISNHLYFYWYRQILGQKVEFLVSFYNNEISEKSEIFDDQFSVERPDGSNFTLKIRSTKLEDSAMYFCASNYRQAYEQYFGPGTRLTVT.

The chain links TRBV6-2 or TRBV6-3 to TRBJ1-1; 8 bases align to TRBD1. After removal of 6 bases from V and 7 bases from J, the junction contained 7 bases not matched to a gene. The CDR3 consists of 13 residues. Germline-derived CDR1 and CDR2 are MNHEY and SVGEGT. As DNA, the CDR3 is TGTGCCAGCAGCCCGACAGGGGTTCTTGAAGCTTTCTTT. Amino acid sequence: CASSPTGVLEAFF.